This T cell receptor (beta chain) was observed in a study of cytomegalovirus exposure and HLA in healthy donors. With 60 Vbeta and 13 Jbeta primers, the PCR was carried out. TCRdb keeps only in-frame clones here, not all; method: immunoSEQ multiplex PCR. Seen here are approximately 140,000 clones, about 83% observed once, and the top ten hold roughly 1.2%. The V gene lost 6 bases and the J gene lost 3 bases, with 12 bases spanning the gap. This CDR3 comprises 13 residues. The germline V gene encodes CDR1 SQVTM and CDR2 ANQGSEA. Sequencing used PBMCs. The J gene is TRBJ1-5, the V gene TRBV29-1, with unresolved D. The TCR comes from a girl aged 2-10 years in good health and CMV-seronegative. CDR3 in amino acids: CSVTDGNNQPQHF. The CDR3 DNA sequence: TGCAGCGTCACGGACGGGAACAATCAGCCCCAGCATTTT.